Listed below are T cell receptor beta chains from one sample, sequenced in a study of Graves' ophthalmopathy and Graves' hyperthyroidism. Each CDR3 protein is one row after TCRdb ran MiXCR on the multiplex PCR reads. Seen here are 150,000 to 200,000 distinct CDR3 sequences, around 39% observed once, and the top ten hold nearly 9%. The material sequenced was peripheral blood. The receptors derive from a man aged 25-45 years with Graves' ophthalmopathy. CDR3s include the opening cysteine and the closing phenylalanine or tryptophan. The order of the fields is clone size, V gene, J gene, D gene, CDR3 DNA, CDR3 protein. A D gene is named only where the DNA matches it firmly. The size field is filled for only some rows; it gives once, few, many or a size class.

clone size: few
V gene: TRBV28
J gene: TRBJ1-2
D gene: .
CDR3 DNA: TGTGCCAGCAGTTTAGGCGTTAGGTATGGCTACACCTTC
CDR3 protein: CASSLGVRYGYTF

clone size: medium-sized
V gene: TRBV7-2
J gene: TRBJ1-5
D gene: .
CDR3 DNA: TGTGCCAGCAGCTTACAGGGAGGAGAGCAGCCCCAGCATTTT
CDR3 protein: CASSLQGGEQPQHF

clone size: few
V gene: TRBV6-2/TRBV6-3
J gene: TRBJ1-5
D gene: .
CDR3 DNA: TGTGCTAGCAGTTCGGGGGCTTGGGGCAATCAGCCCCAGCATTTT
CDR3 protein: CASSSGAWGNQPQHF

clone size: .
V gene: TRBV6-5
J gene: TRBJ1-2
D gene: .
CDR3 DNA: TGTGCCAGCAGTTATGCTTTGGACTATGGCTACACCTTC
CDR3 protein: CASSYALDYGYTF

clone size: .
V gene: TRBV12-3/TRBV12-4
J gene: TRBJ2-2
D gene: .
CDR3 DNA: TGTGCCAGCTCCGGAGGGGTCGGGGAGCTGTTTTTT
CDR3 protein: CASSGGVGELFF

clone size: .
V gene: TRBV7-8
J gene: TRBJ2-5
D gene: .
CDR3 DNA: TGTGCCAGCAGCTTGCAGGGCCGAGCAGAGACCCAGTACTTC
CDR3 protein: CASSLQGRAETQYF

clone size: many
V gene: TRBV24-1
J gene: TRBJ2-5
D gene: .
CDR3 DNA: TGTGCCACCAGTGACCCGGCCGGGGAGACCCAGTACTTC
CDR3 protein: CATSDPAGETQYF

clone size: .
V gene: TRBV15
J gene: TRBJ1-1
D gene: TRBD1
CDR3 DNA: TGTGCCACCCTGAGGGGACAGGGCAACACTGAAGCTTTCTTT
CDR3 protein: CATLRGQGNTEAFF

clone size: .
V gene: TRBV28
J gene: TRBJ1-5
D gene: TRBD1
CDR3 DNA: TGTGCCAGCAGCGGGACAGGGGAGAATCAGCCCCAGCATTTT
CDR3 protein: CASSGTGENQPQHF

clone size: many
V gene: TRBV12-3/TRBV12-4
J gene: TRBJ1-5
D gene: .
CDR3 DNA: TGTGCCAGCAGCCCACAGGCGCTCAATCAGCCCCAGCATTTT
CDR3 protein: CASSPQALNQPQHF

clone size: many
V gene: TRBV28
J gene: TRBJ1-2
D gene: .
CDR3 DNA: TGTGCCAGCAGACCAACTAACCTTAACTATGGCTACACCTTC
CDR3 protein: CASRPTNLNYGYTF

clone size: .
V gene: TRBV30
J gene: TRBJ1-2
D gene: .
CDR3 DNA: TGTGCCTGGCTGGCCGGTGACTACACCTTC
CDR3 protein: CAWLAGDYTF

clone size: many
V gene: TRBV12-3/TRBV12-4
J gene: TRBJ1-1
D gene: .
CDR3 DNA: TGTGCCAGCAGATATAGGCACACTGAAGCTTTCTTT
CDR3 protein: CASRYRHTEAFF

clone size: .
V gene: TRBV7-3
J gene: TRBJ2-7
D gene: .
CDR3 DNA: TGTGCCAGCAGCTCCGGAGGGCCCCCTACGATGCAGTACTTC
CDR3 protein: CASSSGGPPTMQYF

clone size: .
V gene: TRBV28
J gene: TRBJ2-7
D gene: TRBD2
CDR3 DNA: TGTGCCAGCAGTTTTAAGACTAGCGGGACCGAGCAGTACTTC
CDR3 protein: CASSFKTSGTEQYF

clone size: many
V gene: TRBV7-2
J gene: TRBJ1-3
D gene: .
CDR3 DNA: TGTGCCAGCAGCTTGGGAATATCTGGAAACACCATATATTTT
CDR3 protein: CASSLGISGNTIYF

clone size: many
V gene: TRBV27
J gene: TRBJ2-5
D gene: .
CDR3 DNA: TGTGCCAGCAGTTCAAACACCGTTAGCGGAACTCAAGAGACCCAGTACTTC
CDR3 protein: CASSSNTVSGTQETQYF

clone size: .
V gene: TRBV18
J gene: TRBJ2-2
D gene: TRBD2
CDR3 DNA: TGTGCCAGCTCACCCTTGCCTAGCGGGATGGGGAACACCGGGGAGCTGTTTTTT
CDR3 protein: CASSPLPSGMGNTGELFF

clone size: .
V gene: TRBV12-3/TRBV12-4
J gene: TRBJ2-5
D gene: .
CDR3 DNA: TGTGCCAGCAGACGACTAGCGGACAGGGGCCAAGAGACCCAGTACTTC
CDR3 protein: CASRRLADRGQETQYF

clone size: many
V gene: TRBV6-5
J gene: TRBJ2-5
D gene: TRBD2
CDR3 DNA: TGTGCCAGCAGTTACGGGCTAGCGGGAGGGCAAGAGACCCAGTACTTC
CDR3 protein: CASSYGLAGGQETQYF

clone size: .
V gene: TRBV7-6
J gene: TRBJ2-7
D gene: .
CDR3 DNA: TGTGCCAGCAGCTCCGAGGGGTGGTCCTACGAGCAGTACTTC
CDR3 protein: CASSSEGWSYEQYF

clone size: many
V gene: TRBV7-9
J gene: TRBJ2-7
D gene: .
CDR3 DNA: TGTGCCAGCAGCCCAGCTAGCGATCCCTACGAGCAGTACTTC
CDR3 protein: CASSPASDPYEQYF

clone size: .
V gene: TRBV6-1
J gene: TRBJ2-7
D gene: TRBD1
CDR3 DNA: TGTGCCAGCACCACGGCAGGGGGCGCATACTACGAGCAGTACTTC
CDR3 protein: CASTTAGGAYYEQYF

clone size: many
V gene: TRBV24-1
J gene: TRBJ1-2
D gene: .
CDR3 DNA: TGTGCCACCAGTGATAATGACAGAAACTATGGCTACACCTTC
CDR3 protein: CATSDNDRNYGYTF

clone size: many
V gene: TRBV11-2
J gene: TRBJ2-2
D gene: .
CDR3 DNA: TGTGCCAGCAGCTTAGAACCCCGGGGAGGTGGCGGGGAGCTGTTTTTT
CDR3 protein: CASSLEPRGGGGELFF

clone size: many
V gene: TRBV30
J gene: TRBJ1-5
D gene: .
CDR3 DNA: TGTGCCTGGAGTGTGTCCCGGACACCAGAGGCCAATCAGCCCCAGCATTTT
CDR3 protein: CAWSVSRTPEANQPQHF

clone size: many
V gene: TRBV6-1
J gene: TRBJ2-2
D gene: .
CDR3 DNA: TGTGCCAGCGGCCCGGACGGGGTCACCGGGGAGCTGTTTTTT
CDR3 protein: CASGPDGVTGELFF

clone size: .
V gene: TRBV24-1
J gene: TRBJ1-6
D gene: TRBD1
CDR3 DNA: TGTGCCACCAGCTGGGGACAGGGGCGCTCCGTGAGCTCCTATAATTCACCCCTCCACTTT
CDR3 protein: CATSWGQGRSVSSYNSPLHF

clone size: .
V gene: TRBV6-5
J gene: TRBJ2-7
D gene: TRBD1
CDR3 DNA: TGTGCCAGCAGTTACAGTCCGGGACAGGGAAAAGGCTACGAGCAGTACTTC
CDR3 protein: CASSYSPGQGKGYEQYF

clone size: .
V gene: TRBV30
J gene: TRBJ2-7
D gene: TRBD1
CDR3 DNA: TGTGCCTGGAGTTCAACCCTCCGGGACAGCTACGAGCAGTACTTC
CDR3 protein: CAWSSTLRDSYEQYF

clone size: many
V gene: TRBV9
J gene: TRBJ1-2
D gene: TRBD1
CDR3 DNA: TGTGCCAGCAGCGCGTACCGGGACAGAACTAACTATGGCTACACCTTC
CDR3 protein: CASSAYRDRTNYGYTF

clone size: .
V gene: TRBV6-5
J gene: TRBJ2-7
D gene: .
CDR3 DNA: TGTGCCAGCAGTTACCGTGGACAGGGAGCGGGGGAGCAGTACTTC
CDR3 protein: CASSYRGQGAGEQYF

clone size: many
V gene: TRBV24-1
J gene: TRBJ2-7
D gene: TRBD1
CDR3 DNA: TGTGCCACCAGTGATCCCACCGGGACAGATAACGAGCAGTACTTC
CDR3 protein: CATSDPTGTDNEQYF

clone size: .
V gene: TRBV12-3/TRBV12-4
J gene: TRBJ2-5
D gene: .
CDR3 DNA: TGTGCCAGCAGTTCCAGCGGAACCTGGGAGACCCAGTACTTC
CDR3 protein: CASSSSGTWETQYF

clone size: .
V gene: TRBV30
J gene: TRBJ2-7
D gene: TRBD2
CDR3 DNA: TGTGCCTGGAGTGTAAGCTCAGCGGGAAGGGATGAGCAGTACTTC
CDR3 protein: CAWSVSSAGRDEQYF

clone size: many
V gene: TRBV6-2/TRBV6-3
J gene: TRBJ2-7
D gene: TRBD1
CDR3 DNA: TGTGCCAGCAGACGCCAGCCAGGGGGTTCCTACGAGCAGTACTTC
CDR3 protein: CASRRQPGGSYEQYF

clone size: many
V gene: TRBV12-3/TRBV12-4
J gene: TRBJ2-2
D gene: .
CDR3 DNA: TGTGCCAGCAGTTTTGATGCAGCCGTGGCCGGGGAGCTGTTTTTT
CDR3 protein: CASSFDAAVAGELFF

clone size: many
V gene: TRBV30
J gene: TRBJ2-6
D gene: .
CDR3 DNA: TGTGCCTGGAAACAGAATTATCGCTCTGGGGCCAACGTCCTGACTTTC
CDR3 protein: CAWKQNYRSGANVLTF

clone size: .
V gene: TRBV11-2
J gene: TRBJ2-5
D gene: TRBD1
CDR3 DNA: TGTGCCAGCAGCGCGCCGGGACAGGGTCATGTGGAGACCCAGTACTTC
CDR3 protein: CASSAPGQGHVETQYF

clone size: many
V gene: TRBV15
J gene: TRBJ1-5
D gene: TRBD1
CDR3 DNA: TGTGCCACCAGCGGATACAGGGGAAATCAGCCCCAGCATTTT
CDR3 protein: CATSGYRGNQPQHF

clone size: .
V gene: TRBV6-1
J gene: TRBJ2-7
D gene: .
CDR3 DNA: TGTGCCAGCAGGAACACGGGCGAGCAGTACTTC
CDR3 protein: CASRNTGEQYF

clone size: many
V gene: TRBV24-1
J gene: TRBJ2-7
D gene: TRBD1
CDR3 DNA: TGTGCCACCAGTGATCCCGGGACAGGGGGCCACGAGCAGTACTTC
CDR3 protein: CATSDPGTGGHEQYF